This T cell receptor (beta chain) was captured by sequencing in a study of shared clonotypes between healthy human individuals. About the study: Per donor, three plates held CD4 naive cells, three held CD4 memory, two held CD8 naive and one held CD8 memory.

Trimming cost V 5 bases and J 3 bases, with 10 bases left between them. The CDR3 spans 13 residues. CDR1 is SGHTA, CDR2 FQGNSA, per germline. Naive CD8 cells lacked CD45RO, underwent positive selection for CCR7 and left out terminally differentiated effector memory CD45RA+ cells. As concerns this clone: Its matching antigen is unknown.

The method was immunoSEQ multiplex PCR; TCRdb's version includes in-frame clones alone and lacks a portion of them. The sample holds 600,000 or so clones; roughly 98% are singletons and the top ten take 0.3%. Overall study results and limits: About 5% of naive CD4 clonotypes were shared across a few donors. Non-shared clonotypes had lower generation probabilities than clonotypes shared by all four sorted-subset donors. As a rule, naive subsets had a larger estimated richness than memory subsets.

This TCR was sampled from a man younger than 40 in good health. This chain uses TRBV7-2 with TRBJ2-5, with D hard to call. The sample was naive CD8+ T cells sorted from blood. In DNA, the CDR3 is TGTGCCAGCAGCAAGGTAGAGGAAGAGACCCAGTACTTC. It encodes CASSKVEEETQYF.